The 17 T cell receptor beta chains presented below share a single source sample, sequenced in a study of CD8 T cells in ankylosing spondylitis. TCRdb redid the calling of the 5' RACE reads with MiXCR, one entry per CDR3 protein. The profile shows around 150,000 distinct CDR3 sequences, about 17% of them singletons. Sequences were obtained from blood, either unsorted or a sorted T cell fraction (not recorded which). The origin of the receptors is a male donor with ankylosing spondylitis or in good health (not recorded which).

This clonotype came up many times. The chain employs TRBV12-3 or TRBV12-4 and TRBJ2-3; TRBD2 agrees at 12 bases. The CDR3 totals 18 residues. V shed 0 bases and J 5 bases; nucleotides not matched to a gene: 9. The chain's CDR3 is CASSLARLTSGSGDTQYF. CDR3 coding DNA: TGTGCCAGCAGTTTAGCGCGTTTGACTAGCGGGAGTGGAGATACGCAGTATTTT.

This clonotype was observed many times. The chain links TRBV20-1 to TRBJ2-3; 11 positions match TRBD2. Germline CDR1 and CDR2: DFQATT and SNEGSKA (reference sequence). CDR3 length equals 16 residues. Unmatched junction bases numbered 8, after V lost 6 bases and J lost 0 bases. CDR3 loop: CSAQGLAERSTDTQYF. CDR3 nucleotide sequence: TGCAGTGCCCAGGGACTAGCGGAAAGAAGCACAGATACGCAGTATTTT.

The chain employs TRBV28 and TRBJ2-1, with 7 nucleotides matching TRBD2. The germline V gene encodes CDR1 MDHEN and CDR2 SYDVKM. The CDR3 loop spans 17 amino acids. The J segment lost 5 bases and the V segment lost 6 bases, leaving 16 bases of the junction unmatched. CDR3 nucleotides: TGTGCCAGCAGCCCCAGCTCCGGGACTACCTTCGACAATGAGCAGTTCTTC. It specifies CASSPSSGTTFDNEQFF.

In its sample, this clonotype was seen many times. CDR3 residues: CASNPPASEAFF. In nucleotides, the CDR3 is TGTGCCAGCAACCCGCCCGCTAGTGAAGCTTTCTTT. The chain links TRBV2 to TRBJ1-1; the D is unclear. CDR1 and CDR2 (germline): SNHLY, FYNNEI. The CDR3 extends over 12 amino acids. Trimming removed 7 bases from V and 7 bases from J, with 13 bases in between.

The table lists this clonotype with many counts. This sequence joins TRBV29-1 and TRBJ2-3; D uncertain. The CDR3 sequence is 11 residues long. V was cut by 1 base and J by 7 bases, with 6 bases left in between. Germline assignment: CDR1 SQVTM and CDR2 ANQGSEA. CDR3 DNA sequence: TGCAGCGTTGAAGGTGTCCATACGCAGTATTTT. Its protein product is CSVEGVHTQYF.

Ten or more counts support this clonotype. The chain uses TRBV20-1 and TRBJ1-5; D is undetermined. Germline V gene lookup returns CDR1 DFQATT and CDR2 SNEGSKA (reference sequence). V was shortened by 3 bases and J by 2 bases, with 11 bases between the two germline ends. The CDR3 runs to 14 residues. The CDR3 loop reads CSARSISGNQPQHF. The CDR3 DNA sequence: TGCAGTGCTAGGTCGATAAGCGGCAATCAGCCCCAGCATTTT.

The gene calls are TRBV7-8 and TRBJ2-4; D is ambiguous. The CDR3 runs to 14 residues. CDR1 is SGHVS and CDR2 is FQNEAQ in the germline V gene. V dropped 4 bases and J dropped 0 bases, with 7 bases sitting between them. The CDR3 protein is CASSWTVAKNIQYF. In nucleotides, the CDR3 is TGTGCCAGCAGCTGGACGGTAGCCAAAAACATTCAGTACTTC.

The chain joins TRBV28 to TRBJ1-5; TRBD1 is a possible D gene (5 bases). Germline assignment: CDR1 MDHEN and CDR2 SYDVKM. The CDR3 consists of 15 residues. Trimming stripped 1 base from V and 5 bases from J, with 12 bases between. The chain's CDR3 is CASSLLTGDDQPQHF. In nucleotides, the CDR3 is TGTGCCAGCAGTTTATTGACGGGGGACGATCAGCCCCAGCATTTT. Together with reference TRBV28 and TRBJ1-5, the CDR3 gives the full variable domain: DVKVTQSSRYLVKRTGEKVFLECVQDMDHENMFWYRQDPGLGLRLIYFSYDVKMKEKGDIPEGYSVSREKKERFSLILESASTNQTSMYLCASSLLTGDDQPQHFGDGTRLSIL.

A word on this clonotype: One end of the junction fails to match germline, which may point to a read error. The V and J genes are TRBV14 and TRBJ2-7; D tentatively reads TRBD1 or TRBD2 (5 bases each). CDR1 is SGHDN and CDR2 is FVKESK in the germline V gene. CDR3 size: 12 residues. The CDR3 nucleotides are TGTGCCAGCAGGCAAGGTGGGACCGAGCAGTACTTC. It encodes CASRQGGTEQYF.

The J gene is TRBJ1-1, the V gene TRBV29-1; TRBD1 is a possible D gene (5 bases). Germline-derived CDR1 and CDR2 are SQVTM and ANQGSEA. The CDR3 is 12 amino acids. Trimming removed 7 bases from V and 3 bases from J, with 12 bases in between. The CDR3 reads CSGQGWDTEAFF. The CDR3 DNA follows: TGCAGCGGCCAGGGTTGGGACACTGAAGCTTTCTTT.

This chain joins TRBV7-2 and TRBJ2-2, with D tentatively TRBD2 (6 bases). Germline V gives CDR1 SGHTA, CDR2 FQGNSA. Deletions cut 0 bases from V and 5 bases from J, with 19 bases between. This CDR3 is 18 amino acids long. The CDR3, as DNA: TGTGCCAGCAGCTTAGCCCCTGCTAGCTATAGCGGTACCGGGGAGCTGTTTTTT. It yields the protein CASSLAPASYSGTGELFF.

This clonotype occurred a few times. J is TRBJ2-5 and V is TRBV12-3 or TRBV12-4; weak D call: TRBD2 (6 bases). The CDR3 has 13 amino acids. The V end lost 3 bases, the J end lost 9 bases, and 14 bases lay between the germline ends. The CDR3 reads CASSLGGQGAQYF. The CDR3, as DNA: TGTGCCAGCAGTTTGGGGGGTCAAGGCGCCCAGTACTTC.

The chain joins TRBV6-5 to TRBJ2-3; D gene unclear. V was shortened by 6 bases and J by 3 bases, with 19 bases between the two germline ends. The CDR3 length is 16 residues. The germline gives CDR1 MNHEY, CDR2 SVGAGI. CDR3 in DNA: TGTGCCAGCAGCCCGAGCCAGGTCGGGTTAACAGATACGCAGTATTTT. It is translated as CASSPSQVGLTDTQYF.

The sample holds many counts of this clonotype. V is TRBV5-1 and J is TRBJ2-5; D may be TRBD2 (5 bases). Germline V CDR1 and CDR2: SGHRS, YFSETQ. V was shortened by 4 bases and J by 4 bases, with 20 bases between the two germline ends. This CDR3 contains 16 residues. CDR3 sequence reads: CASSEKLVSDPETQYF. The CDR3 DNA sequence: TGCGCCAGCAGCGAGAAACTAGTATCGGACCCAGAGACCCAGTACTTC.

This clonotype was recorded only once. The genes are TRBV20-1 and TRBJ2-3, with D hard to call. CDR3 length: 14 residues. The V end was cut by 1 base, the J end by 3 bases, with 11 bases between. Germline V gene sequence: CDR1 DFQATT, CDR2 SNEGSKA (reference sequence). CDR3 in amino acids: CSARGLGRTDTQYF. CDR3 sequence (DNA): TGCAGTGCTAGAGGCTTGGGAAGGACAGATACGCAGTATTTT.

This clonotype was recorded many times. The chain employs TRBV20-1 and TRBJ2-3; tentatively, D is TRBD2 (6 bases). Germline-derived CDR1 and CDR2 are DFQATT and SNEGSKA (reference sequence). This CDR3 is 15 amino acids long. Trimming stripped 0 bases from V and 6 bases from J, with 16 bases between. CDR3 region: CSARDGGGWSDTQYF. The CDR3 nucleotides read TGCAGTGCTAGAGACGGAGGAGGGTGGTCTGATACGCAGTATTTT.

J is TRBJ2-7 and V is TRBV12-3 or TRBV12-4; 7 bases agree with TRBD2. The CDR3 covers 11 residues. V dropped 8 bases and J dropped 6; count of bases not matched to a gene: 4. CDR3 residues: CASASGGEQYF. The CDR3 DNA sequence: TGTGCCAGCGCTTCGGGGGGCGAGCAGTACTTC.